This TCR beta chain was profiled in a study of cytomegalovirus exposure and HLA in healthy donors (dated by TCRdb to about 2017). In terms of the full investigation: According to an earlier analysis of 550 to 700 of the donors, some 170 million T cells yielded over 90 million unique TCR beta sequences and around 300 Gb of sequence data. The study used immunosequencing to profile the T cell repertoires of some 600 subjects and linked those repertoires to cytomegalovirus serostatus. The study was designed to test whether signatures of past pathogen exposure could be identified by cataloging public T cell receptors. Every repertoire in the discovery cohort had been generated on one and the same sequencing platform. Typing coverage differed by locus: A, B, C, DRB1 and DQB1 were typed in about 620-640 donors, DQA1 in roughly 510, DPA1 in around 580, and DPB1 in roughly 470. A later analysis re-analyzed previously published TCR beta repertoires from several hundred donors and added high-resolution HLA genotyping to study TCR occurrence patterns. Class I and class II HLA loci were covered by the typing at four-digit resolution. Because of strong linkage in the cohort, 5 or 6 DR-DQ haplotypes were treated as single units for association and clustering. Along with the roughly 670-subject first cohort, a separate validation cohort of more than 90 different subjects was used. Across some 400 genotyped donors of the cohort, an average of approximately 240,000 unique TCR beta nucleotide sequences per donor were sequenced, and roughly a sixth of those sequences were non-productive. An early release covering roughly 580 HLA-typed donors comprised 300 to 350 gigabases of sequencing data and 65 million to 100 million unique TCR sequences. Donor age, sex, ethnicity and CMV serostatus were collected together with the repertoire data. The study combined high-throughput TCR immunosequencing, statistical association of individual TCRs with disease status, and machine learning to predict cytomegalovirus infection status. In a later genetic analysis, genome-wide SNP genotypes for about 55% of the roughly 700 donors were used, and that subset was treated as a discovery cohort. The later analysis used no new phenotypic data to find candidate immune exposures, relying instead on TCR beta sequences and their occurrence across donors. An earlier analysis of 500 to 650 of the donors applied high-throughput TCR beta sequencing to assess whether each TCR beta V gene segment acted as functional or pseudogenic. The genetic ancestry cluster associated with self-reported Caucasian donors included around 76% of the approximately 430 genotyped donors. Broader findings and caveats from the paper: In both the original and validation cohorts, the classifier was reported to diagnose cytomegalovirus status with high specificity and sensitivity. Assigning TCR associations to individual alleles was difficult when HLA alleles, especially DR and DQ, strongly co-occurred. Because HLA typing was unavailable for some donors at each locus, only the typed subset was used in association tests. A cluster of highly shared sequence variants was judged likely to be a technical artifact of the sequencing pipeline. In a later analysis, the rate of TCR association differed among HLA loci, with DRB1 alleles having the most associated TCRs and HLA-C alleles having the fewest. In a later analysis, most CMV-associated TCR beta chains were found to appear HLA-restricted, with HLA associations seemingly driven largely by CMV exposure. The earlier analysis of around 600 of the donors excluded around 17 rarely observed V segments, including chromosome 9 orphons, because counts were too low. While some public TCRs were present in many individuals, most TCR sequences turned up only very rarely across donors. Immune exposure information for the cohort was limited to CMV serostatus. A further reported finding was that TCR beta sequences accurately predicted the HLA-A and HLA-B alleles for most subjects in the first cohort. This cohort had only TCR beta chains sequenced, and the lack of alpha or paired-chain data limited which features could be detected. A few of the identified cytomegalovirus-associated TCR beta chains were confirmed in vitro to be specific for cytomegalovirus antigens. In the study, about 150 TCR beta chains were listed as associated with cytomegalovirus. Linkage disequilibrium might explain the correlated functional status among segregating V segments, but an unknown experimental factor could not be excluded. V-gene and J-gene trimming of TCR beta chains was associated with a missense DCLRE1C variant in a later genetic analysis, and the association was replicated in an independent cohort. A later analysis found that HLA-associated TCR beta chains were more clonally expanded and had lower generation probabilities than equally common non-associated chains. Some IMGT-functional V segments, including TRBV6-2 and TRBV6-3, could not be told apart with the 87-base-pair reads, so those segments were excluded. An earlier analysis of some 560 of the donors showed that most TCR beta V segments appeared in productive rearrangements either about 87% or about 30% of the time, which broadly matched IMGT annotations. The presence/absence analyses assumed that sequencing depth was roughly uniform across donors, and that assumption may not be true. Specific HLA alleles were associated with about 17,000 TCR beta sequences at a false discovery rate of 0.05 in a later analysis. According to the authors, the approach could potentially be generalized to other disease states and immunological phenotypes. According to a later genetic analysis, donors in an Asian-associated ancestry cluster had fewer N-insertions in productive TCRs than the approximately 630-donor mean. In a later analysis, several top co-occurrence clusters were reported to appear linked to parvovirus B19, influenza, CMV and Epstein-Barr virus.

Concerning this clone: Its antigen is not yet known. No clone much larger than this one lies a single base away; base qualities are absent.

The cohort consisted of 650 to 850 healthy bone marrow donors. At the time of sampling, all cohort members were nominally healthy, though unrecorded immune exposures were likely present. The donor tested CMV seropositive, placing the donor among the 289 seropositive members of the cohort. Every donor gave a peripheral blood sample, and the peripheral blood mononuclear cells from that sample were used for TCR beta sequencing. The Qiagen DNeasy Blood Extraction Kit was used to extract genomic DNA from the blood cell samples. The library was prepared using the immunoSEQ multiplex PCR assay. For the multiplex PCR, a mixture combining 60 forward primers for TCR Vbeta segments and 13 reverse primers for TCR Jbeta segments was used. The CDR3 region of rearranged TCR beta genes was amplified from genomic DNA with a multiplex PCR assay. The Illumina HiSeq System was used to sequence the amplified TCR beta libraries as 87-base-pair reads. The authors' pipeline ran thus. A later analysis counted some 74 million unique TCR beta chains across the 700 or so repertoires, and roughly 11 million of these chains were shared by at least two donors. Raw reads were error-corrected and collapsed into unique sequences by a nearest-neighbor algorithm in which closely related sequences were merged to remove PCR and sequencing errors. V, D and J gene segments were assigned by aligning CDR3 sequences to IMGT reference sequences. Each retained sequence needed at least a six-nucleotide match to both a V gene segment and a J gene segment. A rearrangement was called productive if the CDR3 had no stop codons and remained in frame with V and J, and every other rearrangement was called non-productive. CDR3 was defined by IMGT convention, running from the second conserved V-encoded cysteine to the conserved J-encoded phenylalanine. The earlier analysis of a few hundred of the donors excluded sequences that lacked an unambiguous match to a single V gene segment. An earlier analysis of 587 of the donors called V segments functional above 56.7% productive rearrangements and segregating when the between-donor standard deviation exceeded 5%. To diagnose cytomegalovirus status from the catalog of TCR beta chain sequences, a statistical classification framework was built. V and J gene assignment, in a later analysis, came from comparing TCR nucleotide sequences with IMGT/GENE-DB human TR gene sequences. The TCRdist pipeline was used in a later analysis to assign CDR3 sequences and most-parsimonious VDJ recombination scenarios. A later analysis defined each TCR beta chain by its CDR3 amino acid sequence plus V-gene family, and excluded reads lacking a unique V-gene family. In a later analysis, nearly 600 highly shared, low-generation-probability nucleotide sequences were removed to address suspected cross-contamination and a sequencing artifact. For each public chain, a later analysis derived a clonal expansion index from normalized ranks of inferred template counts within each repertoire. Generation probabilities in a later analysis came from a VDJ recombination model fitted to out-of-frame rearrangements, and those results were checked against IGoR. Hypergeometric tests were used in a later analysis to score TCR-TCR, TCR-HLA and TCR-CMV co-occurrence, with a repertoire-size bias correction applied to the TCR pairs. False discovery rates were estimated in a later analysis by permuting HLA or CMV assignments 20 times. In a later analysis, co-occurring TCRs were grouped using DBSCAN, with TCRdist sequence similarity added in when clustering inside HLA-allele-positive subsets. For co-occurrence clustering, repertoires with fewer than 30,000 or more than 120,000 public chains were excluded, along with about five repertoires with anomalous nucleotide sharing. The table was pulled from immuneACCESS by TCRdb, which kept in-frame rearrangements only. Such tables lose some clones; where checked, under half of the loss comes from unresolved V genes, and the rest has no known cause. That table furnishes V, J and clone size, whereas the DNA furnished D and trimming. This sample has more than 150,000 clones in its table, and 65% to 85% of those were observed once. The top ten clonotypes cover 1% to 1.5% of the sample.

V loses 8 bases of germline sequence and J loses 1 base, and the interval between the two ends is 12 bases. Sequences MNHNY (CDR1) and SVGAGI (CDR2) are obtained from the germline V gene (reference sequence). The CDR3 contains 14 residues, cysteine and phenylalanine counted. Just CDR3 DNA is preserved here, 42 bases in frame from base 1. The TCR originated in a man in his forties or fifties in good health and CMV-seropositive. This chain is built from TRBV6-6 and TRBJ1-5, with TRBD1 as a weak D call on 5 bases. Specimen: PBMCs. Read as DNA, the sequence is TGTGCCAGCTTTCAGGGAATCAGCAATCAGCCCCAGCATTTT. Translated, this is CASFQGISNQPQHF.